This T cell receptor (beta chain) was recorded in a study of quantifying T cell responses using KT2 cells. Looking at the study overall: Reverse transcription used primers in the TCR alpha and beta constant regions. A predetermined fluorescence threshold ended the second PCR, run as a qPCR. Notes on the study in general: Very high KT2 spike-in numbers caused saturation in KT2 sequence detection. Input KT2 cell number predicted KT2 alpha and beta sequence counts linearly over several orders of magnitude. At about one KT2 cell per 100,000 PBMC, KT2 sequences were still detected.

Each cDNA got a UMI-containing oligo ligated at its 3' end. An equimolar mix of RC1.1 and RC1.2 primed the beta chain across TRBC1 and TRBC2. From the UMI-ligation and nested PCR reads, TCRdb called clonotypes with MiXCR, one entry per CDR3 protein. The sample has fewer than 45,000 distinct CDR3 sequences, about a sixth seen once; the top ten hold approximately 47%. V was cut by 7 bases and J by 0 bases, with 13 bases left in between. The germline CDR1 and CDR2 sequences are MNHEY and SMNVEV (reference sequence). This CDR3 comprises 15 residues. This clonotype was seen only a few times. Its antigen is not known.

The V and J genes are TRBV27 and TRBJ2-4; D remains ambiguous. The receptor comes from a human donor. The sequencing sample was made of PBMCs spiked with cells of the T cell clone KT2. Here the CDR3 DNA reads TGTGCCAGCAAGGAGACAAACCTAGCCAAAAACATTCAGTACTTC. It specifies CASKETNLAKNIQYF.